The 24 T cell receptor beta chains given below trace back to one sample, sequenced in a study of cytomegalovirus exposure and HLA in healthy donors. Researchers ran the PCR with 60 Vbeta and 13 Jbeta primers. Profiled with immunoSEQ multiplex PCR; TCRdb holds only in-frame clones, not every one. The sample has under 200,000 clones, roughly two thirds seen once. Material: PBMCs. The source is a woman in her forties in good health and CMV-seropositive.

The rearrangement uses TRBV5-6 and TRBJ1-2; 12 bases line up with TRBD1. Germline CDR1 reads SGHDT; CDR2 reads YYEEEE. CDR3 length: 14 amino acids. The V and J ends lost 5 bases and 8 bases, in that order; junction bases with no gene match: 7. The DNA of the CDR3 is TGTGCCAGCAGTGGGACAGGGGGCTTCTACGGCTACACCTTC. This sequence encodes CASSGTGGFYGYTF.

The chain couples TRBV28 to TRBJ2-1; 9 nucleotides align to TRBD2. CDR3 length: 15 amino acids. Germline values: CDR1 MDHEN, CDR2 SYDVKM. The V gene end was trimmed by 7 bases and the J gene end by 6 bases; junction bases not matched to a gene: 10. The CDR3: CASTPGASGTNEQFF. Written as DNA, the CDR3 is TGTGCCAGCACTCCCGGGGCTAGCGGGACCAATGAGCAGTTCTTC. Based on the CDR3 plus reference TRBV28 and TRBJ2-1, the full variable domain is DVKVTQSSRYLVKRTGEKVFLECVQDMDHENMFWYRQDPGLGLRLIYFSYDVKMKEKGDIPEGYSVSREKKERFSLILESASTNQTSMYLCASTPGASGTNEQFFGPGTRLTVL.

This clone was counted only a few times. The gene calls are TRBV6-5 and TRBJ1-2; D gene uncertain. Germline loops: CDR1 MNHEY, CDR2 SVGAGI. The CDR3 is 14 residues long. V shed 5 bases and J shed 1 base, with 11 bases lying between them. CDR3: CASSPMRYNYGYTF. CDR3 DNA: TGTGCCAGCAGTCCTATGCGCTATAACTATGGCTACACCTTC.

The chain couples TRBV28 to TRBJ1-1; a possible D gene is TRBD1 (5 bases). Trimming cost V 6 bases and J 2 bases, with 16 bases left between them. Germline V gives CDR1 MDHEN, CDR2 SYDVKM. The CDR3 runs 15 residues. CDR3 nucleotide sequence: TGTGCCAGCAGCAAGACAGTTACTATCAACACTGAAGCTTTCTTT. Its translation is CASSKTVTINTEAFF. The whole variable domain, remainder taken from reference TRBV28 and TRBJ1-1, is DVKVTQSSRYLVKRTGEKVFLECVQDMDHENMFWYRQDPGLGLRLIYFSYDVKMKEKGDIPEGYSVSREKKERFSLILESASTNQTSMYLCASSKTVTINTEAFFGQGTRLTVV.

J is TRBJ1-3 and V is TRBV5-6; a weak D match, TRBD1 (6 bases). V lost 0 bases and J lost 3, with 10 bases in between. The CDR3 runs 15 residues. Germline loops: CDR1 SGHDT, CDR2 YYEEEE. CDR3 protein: CASSLEQGNGNTIYF. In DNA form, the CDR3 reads TGTGCCAGCAGCTTGGAACAGGGAAATGGAAACACCATATATTTT.

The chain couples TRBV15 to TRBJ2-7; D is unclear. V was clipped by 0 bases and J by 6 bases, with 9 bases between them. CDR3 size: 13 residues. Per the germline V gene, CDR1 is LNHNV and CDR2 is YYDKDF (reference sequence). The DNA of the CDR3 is TGTGCCACCAGCAGAGATATCCTCGGCGAGCAGTACTTC. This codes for CATSRDILGEQYF.

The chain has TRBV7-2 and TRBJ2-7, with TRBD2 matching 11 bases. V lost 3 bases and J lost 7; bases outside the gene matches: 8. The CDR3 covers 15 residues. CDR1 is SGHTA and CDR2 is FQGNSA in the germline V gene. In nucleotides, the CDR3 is TGTGCCAGCAGCTTTATAGCGGGAGGGCCGGGTGAGCAGTACTTC. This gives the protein CASSFIAGGPGEQYF.

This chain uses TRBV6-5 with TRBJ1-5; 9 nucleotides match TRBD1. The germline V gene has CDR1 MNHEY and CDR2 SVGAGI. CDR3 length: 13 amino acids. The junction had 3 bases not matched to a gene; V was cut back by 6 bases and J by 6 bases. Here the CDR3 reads CASSGQGRQPQHF. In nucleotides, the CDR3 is TGTGCCAGCAGCGGACAGGGGCGTCAGCCCCAGCATTTT.

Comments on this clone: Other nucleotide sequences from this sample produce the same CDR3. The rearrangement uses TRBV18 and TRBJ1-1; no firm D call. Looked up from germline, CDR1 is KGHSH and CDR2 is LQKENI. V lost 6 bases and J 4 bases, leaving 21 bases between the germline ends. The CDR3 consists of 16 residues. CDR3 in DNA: TGTGCCAGCTCGCCTACCTTTACCACGGCGGGCACTGAAGCTTTCTTT. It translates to CASSPTFTTAGTEAFF. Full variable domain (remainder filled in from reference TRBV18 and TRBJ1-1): NAGVMQNPRHLVRRRGQEARLRCSPMKGHSHVYWYRQLPEEGLKFMVYLQKENIIDESGMPKERFSAEFPKEGPSILRIQQVVRGDSAAYFCASSPTFTTAGTEAFFGQGTRLTVV.

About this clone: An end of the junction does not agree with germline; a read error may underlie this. The CDR3 DNA is TGTGCCAGCAGTGAGGACAGGGTAGTCAATTCACCCCTCAACTTT. Its translation is CASSEDRVVNSPLNF. The chain recombines TRBV2 with TRBJ1-6; TRBD1 matches at 8 bases. This CDR3 region has 15 residues. Germline V CDR1 and CDR2: SNHLY, FYNNEI. The full variable domain, rest sourced from reference TRBV2 and TRBJ1-6, is EPEVTQTPSHQVTQMGQEVILRCVPISNHLYFYWYRQILGQKVEFLVSFYNNEISEKSEIFDDQFSVERPDGSNFTLKIRSTKLEDSAMYFCASSEDRVVNSPLNFGNGTRLTVT.

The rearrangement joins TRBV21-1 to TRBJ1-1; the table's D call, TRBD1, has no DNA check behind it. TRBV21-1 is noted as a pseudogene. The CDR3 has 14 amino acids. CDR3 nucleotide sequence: TGTGCCAGCAGCGAATACCGAGACAGGGTTGACGTTTTCTTT. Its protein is CASSEYRDRVDVFF.

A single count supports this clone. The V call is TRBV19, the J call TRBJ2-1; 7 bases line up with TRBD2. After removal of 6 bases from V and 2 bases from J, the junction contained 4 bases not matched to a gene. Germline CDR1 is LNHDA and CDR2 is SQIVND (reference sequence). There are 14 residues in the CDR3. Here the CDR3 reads CASSPSGTYNEQFF. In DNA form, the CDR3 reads TGTGCCAGTAGCCCTAGCGGCACCTACAATGAGCAGTTCTTC.

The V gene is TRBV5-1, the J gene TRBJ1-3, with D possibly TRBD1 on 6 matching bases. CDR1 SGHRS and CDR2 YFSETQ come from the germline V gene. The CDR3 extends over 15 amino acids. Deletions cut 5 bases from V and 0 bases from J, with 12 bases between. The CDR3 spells CASSATTGSGNTIYF. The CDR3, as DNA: TGCGCCAGCAGTGCCACGACAGGCTCTGGAAACACCATATATTTT.

The CDR3 is CASSWDLAAYEQYF. CDR3 coding DNA: TGTGCCAGCAGCTGGGACTTGGCCGCCTACGAGCAGTACTTC. This chain connects TRBV5-4 to TRBJ2-7, with D perhaps matching TRBD2 (6 bases). Trimming cost V 3 bases and J 2 bases, with 12 bases left between them. From germline, CDR1 is SGHNT and CDR2 YYREEE (reference sequence). This CDR3 has 14 amino acids.

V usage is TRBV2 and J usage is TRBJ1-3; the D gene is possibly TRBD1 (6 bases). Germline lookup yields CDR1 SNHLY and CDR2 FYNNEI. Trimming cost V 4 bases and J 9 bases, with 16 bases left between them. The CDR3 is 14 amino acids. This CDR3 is CASSANTGTSTIYF. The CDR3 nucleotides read TGTGCCAGCAGTGCCAATACAGGGACCTCCACCATATATTTT.

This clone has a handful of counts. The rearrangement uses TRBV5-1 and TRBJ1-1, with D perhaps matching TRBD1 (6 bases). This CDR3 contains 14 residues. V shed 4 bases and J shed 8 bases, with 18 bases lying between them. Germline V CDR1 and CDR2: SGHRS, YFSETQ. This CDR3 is CASSQPLQGGEAFF. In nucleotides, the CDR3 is TGCGCCAGCAGCCAACCGTTACAGGGTGGGGAAGCTTTCTTT.

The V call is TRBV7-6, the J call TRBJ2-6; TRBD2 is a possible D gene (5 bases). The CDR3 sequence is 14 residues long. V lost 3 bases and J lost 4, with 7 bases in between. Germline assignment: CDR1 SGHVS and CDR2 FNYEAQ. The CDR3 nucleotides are TGTGCCAGCAGCTTGAGGGCCGGGGCCAACGTCCTGACTTTC. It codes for CASSLRAGANVLTF.

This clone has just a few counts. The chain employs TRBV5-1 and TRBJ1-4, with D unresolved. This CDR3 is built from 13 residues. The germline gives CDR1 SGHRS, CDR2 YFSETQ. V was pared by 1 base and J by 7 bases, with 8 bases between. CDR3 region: CASSLSTGEKLFF. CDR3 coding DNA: TGCGCCAGCAGCTTGTCCACCGGTGAAAAACTGTTTTTT.

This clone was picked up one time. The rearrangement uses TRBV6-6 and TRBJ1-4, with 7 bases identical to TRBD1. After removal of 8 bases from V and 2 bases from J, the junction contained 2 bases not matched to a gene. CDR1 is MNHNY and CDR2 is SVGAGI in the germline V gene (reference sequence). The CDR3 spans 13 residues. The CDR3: CASRQGTNEKLFF. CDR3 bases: TGTGCCAGCCGACAGGGTACTAATGAAAAACTGTTTTTT.

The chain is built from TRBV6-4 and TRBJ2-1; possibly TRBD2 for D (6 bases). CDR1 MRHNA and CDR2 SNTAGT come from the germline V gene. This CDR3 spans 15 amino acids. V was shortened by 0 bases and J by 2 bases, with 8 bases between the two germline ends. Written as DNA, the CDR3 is TGTGCCAGCAGTGACTCGGCGGGAACCTACAATGAGCAGTTCTTC. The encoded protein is CASSDSAGTYNEQFF.

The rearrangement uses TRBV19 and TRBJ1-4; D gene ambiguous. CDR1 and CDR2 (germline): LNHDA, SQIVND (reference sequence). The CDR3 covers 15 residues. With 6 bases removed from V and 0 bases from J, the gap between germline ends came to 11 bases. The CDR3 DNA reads TGTGCCAGTAGGAATTCGCGAGCAACTAATGAAAAACTGTTTTTT. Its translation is CASRNSRATNEKLFF.

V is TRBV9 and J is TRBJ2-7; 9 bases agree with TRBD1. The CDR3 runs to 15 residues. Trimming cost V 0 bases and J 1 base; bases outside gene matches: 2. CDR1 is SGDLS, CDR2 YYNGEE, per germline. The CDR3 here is CASSVEGTGSYEQYF. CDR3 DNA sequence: TGTGCCAGCAGCGTAGAAGGGACAGGGTCCTACGAGCAGTACTTC.

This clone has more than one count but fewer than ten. The CDR3 DNA is TGTGCCAGTACAGGGACAGCTTACAATGAGCAGTTCTTC. This codes for CASTGTAYNEQFF. V and J are TRBV19 and TRBJ2-1, with 7 bases matching TRBD1. The CDR3 has 13 residues. From germline, CDR1 is LNHDA and CDR2 SQIVND (reference sequence). The ends lost 7 bases at V and 4 bases at J; junction bases unmatched: 4.

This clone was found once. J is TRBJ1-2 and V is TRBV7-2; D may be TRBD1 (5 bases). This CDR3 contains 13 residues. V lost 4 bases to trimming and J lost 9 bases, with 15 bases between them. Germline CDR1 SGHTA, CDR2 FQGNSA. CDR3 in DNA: TGTGCCAGCAGCTCCAGACAGAGGAATCGCTACACCTTC. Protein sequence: CASSSRQRNRYTF.